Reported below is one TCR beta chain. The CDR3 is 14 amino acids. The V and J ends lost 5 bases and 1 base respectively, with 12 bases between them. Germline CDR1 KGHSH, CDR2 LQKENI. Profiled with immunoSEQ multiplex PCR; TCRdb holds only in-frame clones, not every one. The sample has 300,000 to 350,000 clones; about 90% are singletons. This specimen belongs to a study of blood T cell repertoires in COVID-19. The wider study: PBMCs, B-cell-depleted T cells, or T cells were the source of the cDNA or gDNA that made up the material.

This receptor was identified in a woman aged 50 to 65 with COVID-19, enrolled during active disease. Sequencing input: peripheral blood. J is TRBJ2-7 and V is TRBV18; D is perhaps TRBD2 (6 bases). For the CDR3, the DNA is TGTGCCAGCTCAACCGGGACTGAGTCCTACGAGCAGTACTTC. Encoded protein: CASSTGTESYEQYF.